This T cell receptor (beta chain) was captured in a study of blood T cell repertoires in COVID-19. Study-wide background: From T cells, B-cell-depleted T cells, or PBMCs came the material, which was cDNA or gDNA.

The V gene lost 0 bases and the J gene lost 5 bases, with 10 bases spanning the gap. CDR1 and CDR2 from the germline V gene are SNHLY and FYNNEI. The CDR3 covers 15 residues. As processed by the authors: Amplification from reference gene primers served as the basis for estimated nucleated cell counts. The assay was immunoSEQ multiplex PCR, and TCRdb's table has in-frame clones only and misses some. D and trimming come from the DNA, and the V and J calls and clone size come from that table. The table lists about 210,000 clones, 85% of them singletons, with around 5% in the top ten. This clone turned up a few times.

V usage is TRBV2 and J usage is TRBJ2-2; no clear D gene. The sequenced sample consisted of peripheral blood. The origin of this receptor is a woman aged 80 or older with acute or convalescent COVID-19. The CDR3: CASSEAQGVTGELFF. The DNA of the CDR3 is TGTGCCAGCAGTGAAGCCCAAGGAGTGACCGGGGAGCTGTTTTTT.